These 25 T cell receptor beta chains were sequenced from one sample in a study of T cells in tumors after PD-1 blockade. The table came from immunoSEQ multiplex PCR; TCRdb's copy has only in-frame clones and leaves some out. The sample has 4,000 to 5,000 clones, around 70% seen once. The sample in question was tumor tissue, obtained before anti-PD-1 treatment. These receptors were collected from a human donor with basal cell carcinoma.

This chain connects TRBV19 to TRBJ1-5; no firm D call. Germline CDR1 reads LNHDA; CDR2 reads SQIVND (reference sequence). The V end was cut by 9 bases, the J end by 1 base, with 16 bases between. The CDR3 covers 15 residues. Written as DNA, the CDR3 is TGTGCCAGCATCCTTTCAGGAACAAGCAATCAGCCCCAGCATTTT. This gives the protein CASILSGTSNQPQHF.

The genes are TRBV5-6 and TRBJ1-4; TRBD1 matches 9 bases. V lost 4 bases and J lost 8; bases outside the gene matches: 6. CDR1 and CDR2 from the germline V gene are SGHDT and YYEEEE. The CDR3 has 14 residues. The CDR3 DNA follows: TGTGCCAGCAGCCGGACAGGGGAGGAGGAAAAACTGTTTTTT. Residues: CASSRTGEEEKLFF.

This clone was observed a handful of times. V is TRBV5-6 and J is TRBJ1-5; perhaps TRBD1 as D (5 bases). Trimming cost V 0 bases and J 3 bases, with 10 bases left between them. The CDR3 loop spans 15 amino acids. Germline V gene lookup returns CDR1 SGHDT and CDR2 YYEEEE. The CDR3, as DNA: TGTGCCAGCAGCTTGGGGCCAGGGAACAATCAGCCCCAGCATTTT. This sequence encodes CASSLGPGNNQPQHF.

The V gene is TRBV27, the J gene TRBJ1-6, with D perhaps TRBD1 (5 bases). This CDR3 comprises 13 residues. V was shortened by 5 bases and J by 10 bases, with 12 bases between the two germline ends. The germline gives CDR1 MNHEY, CDR2 SMNVEV (reference sequence). The CDR3 spells CASSEARGSPLHF. CDR3 DNA sequence: TGTGCCAGCAGTGAAGCGAGGGGATCACCCCTCCACTTT.

This chain joins TRBV7-9 and TRBJ1-1; possibly TRBD1 for D (5 bases). Germline V gene sequence: CDR1 SEHNR, CDR2 FQNEAQ (reference sequence). With 5 bases removed from V and 12 bases from J, the gap between germline ends came to 16 bases. This CDR3 spans 12 amino acids. The CDR3 DNA follows: TGTGCCAGCAGCCCCCGGACACGTATTCCTTTCTTT. Amino acids: CASSPRTRIPFF.

The genes are TRBV9 and TRBJ2-1; no reliable D call. CDR1 and CDR2 from the germline V gene are SGDLS and YYNGEE. V dropped 0 bases and J dropped 5 bases, with 12 bases sitting between them. The CDR3 runs 15 residues. CDR3 DNA: TGTGCCAGCAGCGTAGTGGCCAAAGGTCACAATGAGCAGTTCTTC. Amino acid sequence: CASSVVAKGHNEQFF.

The chain is built from TRBV5-1 and TRBJ2-2; TRBD1 aligns across 10 bases. This CDR3 comprises 16 residues. Germline lookup yields CDR1 SGHRS and CDR2 YFSETQ. Trimming at V came to 5 bases and at J to 2 bases, leaving 6 bases not matched to a gene. The CDR3 loop is CASRTGTGANTGELFF. The DNA for the CDR3 is TGCGCCAGCAGAACGGGGACAGGGGCTAACACCGGGGAGCTGTTTTTT.

CDR3 sequence: CASTDRGRGYNEQFF. The CDR3 nucleotides read TGTGCCAGCACCGACAGGGGCCGCGGCTACAATGAGCAGTTCTTC. The V call is TRBV27, the J call TRBJ2-1; 8 bases map to TRBD1. Germline loops: CDR1 MNHEY, CDR2 SMNVEV (reference sequence). This CDR3 contains 15 residues. V was clipped by 7 bases and J by 3 bases; unmatched bases: 8.

The chain recombines TRBV18 with TRBJ1-1; 7 bases are a match to TRBD1. Germline values: CDR1 KGHSH, CDR2 LQKENI. This CDR3 has 13 amino acids. The J segment lost 7 bases and the V segment lost 2 bases, leaving 4 bases of the junction unmatched. DNA of the CDR3: TGTGCCAGCTCACCATCGGGACAGAGTGAAGCTTTCTTT. This translates into CASSPSGQSEAFF.

The V call is TRBV9, the J call TRBJ2-1; the D gene is possibly TRBD2 (5 bases). With 3 bases removed from V and 6 bases from J, the gap between germline ends came to 16 bases. CDR1 SGDLS and CDR2 YYNGEE come from the germline V gene. This CDR3 has 15 amino acids. Here the CDR3 reads CASSGQSLATNEQFF. The CDR3 DNA is TGTGCCAGCAGCGGACAAAGCCTAGCAACCAATGAGCAGTTCTTC.

V usage is TRBV5-1 and J usage is TRBJ2-1, with D unresolved. Trimming removed 6 bases at V and 0 bases at J, with 13 bases between. The germline V gene encodes CDR1 SGHRS and CDR2 YFSETQ. CDR3 length equals 15 residues. CDR3 protein: CASTWADRSYNEQFF. In DNA form, the CDR3 reads TGCGCCAGCACCTGGGCCGACCGCTCCTACAATGAGCAGTTCTTC. The full variable domain, its missing parts supplied by reference TRBV5-1 and TRBJ2-1, is KAGVTQTPRYLIKTRGQQVTLSCSPISGHRSVSWYQQTPGQGLQFLFEYFSETQRNKGNFPGRFSGRQFSNSRSEMNVSTLELGDSALYLCASTWADRSYNEQFFGPGTRLTVL.

The V gene is TRBV5-1, the J gene TRBJ2-1; a weak D match, TRBD2 (5 bases). Trimming shortened V by 0 bases and J by 0 bases, and 7 bases separated the two germline ends. The CDR3 is 15 amino acids. Germline CDR1 is SGHRS and CDR2 is YFSETQ. CDR3 amino acids: CASSLVRGSYNEQFF. CDR3 DNA: TGCGCCAGCAGCTTGGTACGGGGCTCCTACAATGAGCAGTTCTTC.

The J gene is TRBJ1-2, the V gene TRBV6-5; possibly TRBD1 for D (5 bases). Between the trimmed V and J ends, which lost 7 bases and 3 bases, there was a span of 18 bases. From germline, CDR1 is MNHEY and CDR2 SVGAGI. The CDR3 covers 15 residues. CDR3 in DNA: TGTGCCAGCACCCCCCTGGGGGTAAAGGACTATGGCTACACCTTC. This translates into CASTPLGVKDYGYTF.

The chain links TRBV5-1 to TRBJ1-1; D is possibly TRBD1 (5 bases). Germline V gene sequence: CDR1 SGHRS, CDR2 YFSETQ. Trimming took 0 bases from V and 4 from J, leaving 7 bases between them. This CDR3 has 13 residues. Written as DNA, the CDR3 is TGCGCCAGCAGCTTGGACGGGGGCACTGAAGCTTTCTTT. Protein product: CASSLDGGTEAFF. Full variable domain (rest looked up from reference TRBV5-1 and TRBJ1-1): KAGVTQTPRYLIKTRGQQVTLSCSPISGHRSVSWYQQTPGQGLQFLFEYFSETQRNKGNFPGRFSGRQFSNSRSEMNVSTLELGDSALYLCASSLDGGTEAFFGQGTRLTVV.

The chain uses TRBV28 and TRBJ1-5; D gene ambiguous. V shed 3 bases and J shed 5 bases, with 5 bases lying between them. This CDR3 has 12 residues. Germline V gene sequence: CDR1 MDHEN, CDR2 SYDVKM. The CDR3 nucleotides are TGTGCCAGCAGTTTCCGCGATCAGCCCCAGCATTTT. It translates to CASSFRDQPQHF.

The table lists this clone with a few counts. J is TRBJ2-7 and V is TRBV6-1; 7 nucleotides agree with TRBD1. Germline V gene data show CDR1 as MNHNS and CDR2 as SASEGT. The CDR3 extends over 13 amino acids. Losses at the gene ends were 2 bases for V and 4 bases for J; bases not matched to a gene: 2. In DNA, the CDR3 is TGTGCCAGCAGTGAAAAACAGGGGTACGAGCAGTACTTC. Translated: CASSEKQGYEQYF.

This clone was picked up one time. This chain links TRBV9 with TRBJ1-1, with a possible D match to TRBD1 (6 bases). CDR3 length equals 15 residues. CDR1 is SGDLS and CDR2 is YYNGEE in the germline V gene. Trimming took 0 bases from V and 7 from J, leaving 16 bases between them. CDR3 in amino acids: CASSVADSLRIEAFF. The CDR3 DNA is TGTGCCAGCAGCGTAGCGGACAGCCTTCGGATTGAAGCTTTCTTT.

The V and J genes are TRBV29-1 and TRBJ1-1, with 8 positions matching TRBD1. V shed 8 bases and J 11 bases; nucleotides not matched to a gene: 16. CDR1 is SQVTM, CDR2 ANQGSEA, per germline. The CDR3 has 13 amino acids. The CDR3 nucleotides are TGCAGCATACAGACAGGGGAAGAGTTCACGGCTTTCTTT. Protein product: CSIQTGEEFTAFF.

The chain joins TRBV6-2 or TRBV6-3 to TRBJ2-5; 8 bases fit TRBD1. The CDR3 loop spans 15 amino acids. The germline V gene encodes CDR1 MNHEY and CDR2 SVGEGT. V trimming: 2 bases; J trimming: 5 bases; junction bases outside the gene matches: 7. CDR3 nucleotide sequence: TGTGCCAGCAGTTACCCAGGGGGCGGTTTGGAGACCCAGTACTTC. It translates to CASSYPGGGLETQYF.

The chain recombines TRBV4-2 with TRBJ1-2; D is possibly TRBD1 (5 bases). This CDR3 has 11 amino acids. Germline V gene data show CDR1 as LGHNA and CDR2 as YNFKEQ. The V gene lost 11 bases and the J gene lost 7 bases, with 14 bases spanning the gap. The CDR3 loop reads CAGQGSRGYTF. The CDR3 nucleotides are TGTGCCGGCCAGGGATCGCGTGGCTACACCTTC.

This clone was recorded only once. V and J are TRBV5-1 and TRBJ2-1; the D gene is possibly TRBD1 (5 bases). The CDR3 sequence is 14 residues long. The V end was cut by 5 bases, the J end by 3 bases, with 12 bases between. Germline loops: CDR1 SGHRS, CDR2 YFSETQ. The CDR3 DNA follows: TGCGCCAGCAGAGGGGATCTCTACTACAATGAGCAGTTCTTC. This codes for CASRGDLYYNEQFF.

This chain joins TRBV5-1 and TRBJ1-1, with no clear D. This CDR3 contains 13 residues. V was shortened by 6 bases and J by 1 base, with 10 bases between the two germline ends. CDR1 and CDR2 from the germline V gene are SGHRS and YFSETQ. The CDR3 here is CASKEPANTEAFF. The CDR3 bases are TGCGCCAGCAAGGAACCAGCGAACACTGAAGCTTTCTTT.

V gene TRBV6-6 combines with J gene TRBJ1-6; 7 bases map to TRBD1. Per the germline V gene, CDR1 is MNHNY and CDR2 is SVGAGI (reference sequence). V lost 6 bases to trimming and J lost 6 bases; unmatched junction nucleotides: 11. This CDR3 comprises 16 residues. For the CDR3, the DNA is TGTGCCAGCAGGCCCGTAACAGGGGCGTTTAATTCACCCCTCCACTTT. This gives the protein CASRPVTGAFNSPLHF.

The DNA for the CDR3 is TGCGCCAGCAGCCTGGGACAGGGGTCAAATGAGCAGTTCTTC. Protein: CASSLGQGSNEQFF. The gene calls are TRBV5-1 and TRBJ2-1; 10 positions match TRBD1. Germline V gives CDR1 SGHRS, CDR2 YFSETQ. CDR3 length equals 14 residues. The V segment lost 4 bases and the J segment 7 bases; nucleotides outside the gene matches: 5. The full variable domain, in which reference TRBV5-1 and TRBJ2-1 provide the parts outside the CDR3, is KAGVTQTPRYLIKTRGQQVTLSCSPISGHRSVSWYQQTPGQGLQFLFEYFSETQRNKGNFPGRFSGRQFSNSRSEMNVSTLELGDSALYLCASSLGQGSNEQFFGPGTRLTVL.

The chain employs TRBV29-1 and TRBJ1-1; D unclear. The V and J ends lost 3 bases and 1 base respectively, with 3 bases between them. CDR1 is SQVTM, CDR2 ANQGSEA, per germline. The CDR3 loop spans 11 amino acids. CDR3 region: CSVEGNTEAFF. Written as DNA, the CDR3 is TGCAGCGTTGAGGGGAACACTGAAGCTTTCTTT.